This T cell receptor beta chain is from a study of blood T cell repertoires in COVID-19. Study details: COVID-19 samples from acute and convalescent phases originated in the United States, Italy and Spain.

TCRdb's table, derived via immunoSEQ multiplex PCR, lists solely in-frame clones and lacks some. The repertoire holds over 150,000 clones, 83% seen once, with roughly 2% in the top ten. The V and J ends lost 7 bases and 4 bases respectively, with 14 bases between them. CDR3 length: 13 amino acids. Germline-derived CDR1 and CDR2 are SGHNT and YYREEE (reference sequence). The sequence came from a woman older than 75 with acute or convalescent COVID-19. Source material: peripheral blood. The chain links TRBV5-4 to TRBJ2-5, with D possibly matching TRBD1 (5 bases). The CDR3 region has the DNA TGTGCCAGCGGCCCCGTGGGGCTAGAGACCCAGTACTTC. Protein sequence: CASGPVGLETQYF.